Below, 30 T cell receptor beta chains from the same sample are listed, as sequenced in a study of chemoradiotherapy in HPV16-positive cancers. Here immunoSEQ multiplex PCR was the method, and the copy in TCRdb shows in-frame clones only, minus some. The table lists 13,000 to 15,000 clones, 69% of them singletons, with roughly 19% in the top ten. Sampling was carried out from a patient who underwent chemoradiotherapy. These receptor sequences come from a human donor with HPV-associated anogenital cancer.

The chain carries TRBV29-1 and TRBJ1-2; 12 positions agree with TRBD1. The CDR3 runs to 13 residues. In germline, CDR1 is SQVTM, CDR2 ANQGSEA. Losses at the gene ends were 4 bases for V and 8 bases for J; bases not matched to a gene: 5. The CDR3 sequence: CSVAGDRGLGYTF. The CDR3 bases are TGCAGCGTTGCTGGGGACAGGGGGCTCGGCTACACCTTC.

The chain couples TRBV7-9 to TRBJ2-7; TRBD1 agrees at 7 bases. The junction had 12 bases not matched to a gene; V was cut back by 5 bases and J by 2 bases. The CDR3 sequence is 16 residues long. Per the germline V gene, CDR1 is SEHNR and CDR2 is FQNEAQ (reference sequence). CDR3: CASSPAVGQLAYEQYF. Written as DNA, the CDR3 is TGTGCCAGCAGCCCAGCGGTGGGACAGTTGGCCTACGAGCAGTACTTC.

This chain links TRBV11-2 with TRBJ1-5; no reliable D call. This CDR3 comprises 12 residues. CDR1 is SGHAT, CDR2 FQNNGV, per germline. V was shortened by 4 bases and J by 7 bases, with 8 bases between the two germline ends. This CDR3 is CASSSLGQPQHF. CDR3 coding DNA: TGTGCCAGCAGCTCATTAGGCCAGCCCCAGCATTTT.

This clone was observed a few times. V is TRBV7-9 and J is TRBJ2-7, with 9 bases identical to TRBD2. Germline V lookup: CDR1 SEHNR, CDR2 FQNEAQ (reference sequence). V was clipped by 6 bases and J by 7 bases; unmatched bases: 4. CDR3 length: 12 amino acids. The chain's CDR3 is CASSSSGGEQYF. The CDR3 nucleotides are TGTGCCAGCAGTTCAAGCGGGGGGGAGCAGTACTTC.

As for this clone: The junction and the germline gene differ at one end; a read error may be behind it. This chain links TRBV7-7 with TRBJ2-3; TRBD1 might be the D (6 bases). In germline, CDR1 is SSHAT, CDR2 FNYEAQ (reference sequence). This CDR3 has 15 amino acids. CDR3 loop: CASSEGTNKMDTQYF. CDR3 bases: TGTGCTAGCAGCGAAGGGACAAACAAGATGGATACGCAGTATTTT.

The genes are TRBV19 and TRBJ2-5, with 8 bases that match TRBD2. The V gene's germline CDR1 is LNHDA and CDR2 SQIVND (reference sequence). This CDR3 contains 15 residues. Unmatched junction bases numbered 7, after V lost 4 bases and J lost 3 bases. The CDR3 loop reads CASSTGGTRKETQYF. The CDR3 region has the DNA TGTGCCAGTAGTACAGGTGGGACTAGAAAAGAGACCCAGTACTTC.

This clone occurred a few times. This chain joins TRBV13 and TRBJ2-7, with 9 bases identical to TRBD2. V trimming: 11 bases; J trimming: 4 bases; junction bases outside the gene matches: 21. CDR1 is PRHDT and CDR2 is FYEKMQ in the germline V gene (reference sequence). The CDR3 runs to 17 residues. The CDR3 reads CAPGHSLWRGGPYEQYF. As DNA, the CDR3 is TGTGCCCCAGGGCATTCTCTGTGGCGGGGGGGACCTTACGAGCAGTACTTC.

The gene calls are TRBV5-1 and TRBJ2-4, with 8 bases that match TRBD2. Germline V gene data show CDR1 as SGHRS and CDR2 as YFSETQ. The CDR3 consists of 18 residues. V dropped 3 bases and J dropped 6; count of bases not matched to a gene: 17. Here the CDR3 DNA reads TGCGCCAGCAGCTCCCCGCGTAGCGGGGACGGTTTTAGAAACATTCAGTACTTC. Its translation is CASSSPRSGDGFRNIQYF.

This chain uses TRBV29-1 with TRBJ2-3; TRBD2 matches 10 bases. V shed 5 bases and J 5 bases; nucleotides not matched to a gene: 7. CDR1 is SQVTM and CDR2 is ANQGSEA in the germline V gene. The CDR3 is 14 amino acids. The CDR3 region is CSVQGASGRDTQYF. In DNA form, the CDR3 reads TGCAGCGTTCAGGGGGCTAGCGGGAGAGATACGCAGTATTTT.

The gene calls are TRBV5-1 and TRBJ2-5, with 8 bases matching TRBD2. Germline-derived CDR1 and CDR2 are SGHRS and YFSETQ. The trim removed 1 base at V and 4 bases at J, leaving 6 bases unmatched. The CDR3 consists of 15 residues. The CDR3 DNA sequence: TGCGCCAGCAGCTTGAACGGGGGGGCCTCAGAGACCCAGTACTTC. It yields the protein CASSLNGGASETQYF.

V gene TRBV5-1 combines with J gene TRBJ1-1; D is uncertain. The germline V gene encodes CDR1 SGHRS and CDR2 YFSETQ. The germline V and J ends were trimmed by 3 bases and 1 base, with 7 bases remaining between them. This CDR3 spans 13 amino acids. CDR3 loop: CASSSKENTEAFF. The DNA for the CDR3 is TGCGCCAGCAGCTCCAAGGAGAACACTGAAGCTTTCTTT.

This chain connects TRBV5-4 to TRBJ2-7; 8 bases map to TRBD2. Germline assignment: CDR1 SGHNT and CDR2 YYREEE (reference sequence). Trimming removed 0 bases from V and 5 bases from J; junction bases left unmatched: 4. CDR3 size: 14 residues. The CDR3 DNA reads TGTGCCAGCAGCTTGGCGGGGGGGCTCAACGAGCAGTACTTC. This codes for CASSLAGGLNEQYF.

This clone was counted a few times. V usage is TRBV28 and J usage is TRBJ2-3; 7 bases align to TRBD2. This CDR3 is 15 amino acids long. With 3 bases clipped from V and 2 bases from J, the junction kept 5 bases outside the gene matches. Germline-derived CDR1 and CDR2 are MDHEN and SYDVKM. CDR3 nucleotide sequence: TGTGCCAGCAGTTTGGAGCTAGCGGTCACAGATACGCAGTATTTT. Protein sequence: CASSLELAVTDTQYF.

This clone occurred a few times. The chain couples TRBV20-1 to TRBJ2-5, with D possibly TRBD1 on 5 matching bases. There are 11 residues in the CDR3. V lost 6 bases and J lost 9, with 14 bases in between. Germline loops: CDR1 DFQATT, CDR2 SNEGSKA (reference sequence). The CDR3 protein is CSAPQGRAQYF. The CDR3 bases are TGCAGTGCCCCTCAGGGTCGAGCCCAGTACTTC.

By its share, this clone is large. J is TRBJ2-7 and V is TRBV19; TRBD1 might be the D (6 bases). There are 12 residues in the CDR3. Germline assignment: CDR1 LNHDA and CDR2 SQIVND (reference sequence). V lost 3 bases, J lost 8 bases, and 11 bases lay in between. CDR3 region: CASSMVGAQQYF. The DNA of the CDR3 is TGTGCCAGTAGTATGGTGGGGGCCCAGCAGTACTTC.

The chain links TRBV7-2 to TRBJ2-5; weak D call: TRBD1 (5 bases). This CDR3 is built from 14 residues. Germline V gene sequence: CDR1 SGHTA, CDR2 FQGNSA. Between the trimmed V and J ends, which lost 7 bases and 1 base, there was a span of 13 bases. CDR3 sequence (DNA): TGTGCCAGCACCCTTGGGGCCGGCCAAGAGACCCAGTACTTC. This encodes CASTLGAGQETQYF.

The chain's CDR3 is CASSKLSHPADTQYF. CDR3 bases: TGTGCCAGCAGCAAATTGAGTCATCCGGCTGATACGCAGTATTTT. The V call is TRBV21-1, the J call TRBJ2-3. TRBV21-1 is reported as a pseudogene. The length of the CDR3 is 15 residues.

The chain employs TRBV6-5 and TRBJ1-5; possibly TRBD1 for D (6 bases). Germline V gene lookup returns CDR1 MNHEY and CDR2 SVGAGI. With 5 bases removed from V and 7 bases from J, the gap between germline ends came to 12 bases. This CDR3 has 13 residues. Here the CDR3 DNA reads TGTGCCAGCAGTCTTCAACAGGGCCAGCCCCAGCATTTT. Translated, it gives CASSLQQGQPQHF.

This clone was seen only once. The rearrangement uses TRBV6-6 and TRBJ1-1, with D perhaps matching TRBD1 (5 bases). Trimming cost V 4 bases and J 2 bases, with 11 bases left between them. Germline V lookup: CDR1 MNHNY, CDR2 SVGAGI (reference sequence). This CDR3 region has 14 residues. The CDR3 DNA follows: TGTGCCAGCAGTTTCCCACAGGAAAACACTGAAGCTTTCTTT. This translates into CASSFPQENTEAFF.

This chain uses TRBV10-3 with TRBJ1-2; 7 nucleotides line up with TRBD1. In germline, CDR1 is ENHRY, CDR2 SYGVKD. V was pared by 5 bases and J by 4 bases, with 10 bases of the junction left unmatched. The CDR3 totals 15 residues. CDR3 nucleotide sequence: TGTGCCATCAGTCAAAACAGGGGACATCGCTATGGCTACACCTTC. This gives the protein CAISQNRGHRYGYTF.

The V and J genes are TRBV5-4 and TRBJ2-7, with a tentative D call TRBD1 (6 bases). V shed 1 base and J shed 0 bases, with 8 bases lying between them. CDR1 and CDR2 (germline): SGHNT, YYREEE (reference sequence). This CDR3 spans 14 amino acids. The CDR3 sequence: CASSLWDNSYEQYF. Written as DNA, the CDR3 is TGTGCCAGCAGCTTGTGGGACAACTCCTACGAGCAGTACTTC. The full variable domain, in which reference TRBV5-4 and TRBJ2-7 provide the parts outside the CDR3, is ETGVTQSPTHLIKTRGQQVTLRCSSQSGHNTVSWYQQALGQGPQFIFQYYREEENGRGNFPPRFSGLQFPNYSSELNVNALELDDSALYLCASSLWDNSYEQYFGPGTRLTVT.

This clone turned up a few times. The CDR3 reads CSALAQETQYF. In DNA, the CDR3 is TGCAGTGCCCTCGCTCAAGAGACCCAGTACTTC. The chain couples TRBV20-1 to TRBJ2-5; no definite D call. Trimming left V 6 bases short and J 2 bases short, with 7 bases between. In germline, CDR1 is DFQATT, CDR2 SNEGSKA (reference sequence). The CDR3 length is 11 residues.

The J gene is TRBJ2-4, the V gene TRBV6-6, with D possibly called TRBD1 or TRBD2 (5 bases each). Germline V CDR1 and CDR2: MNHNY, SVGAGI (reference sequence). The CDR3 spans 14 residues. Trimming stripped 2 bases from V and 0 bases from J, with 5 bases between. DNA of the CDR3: TGTGCCAGCAGTTACGGGACAGCCAAAAACATTCAGTACTTC. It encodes CASSYGTAKNIQYF.

The DNA for the CDR3 is TGTGCCAGTAGTATCCTAGATACGCAGTATTTT. As protein: CASSILDTQYF. The rearrangement uses TRBV19 and TRBJ2-3; no definite D call. The CDR3 sequence is 11 residues long. Germline V gives CDR1 LNHDA, CDR2 SQIVND (reference sequence). V was trimmed by 3 bases and J by 5 bases, leaving 3 bases between them.

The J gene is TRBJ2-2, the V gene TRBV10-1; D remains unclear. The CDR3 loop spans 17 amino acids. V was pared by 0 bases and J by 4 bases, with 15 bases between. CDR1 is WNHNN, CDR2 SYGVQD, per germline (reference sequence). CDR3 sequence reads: CASSESWYGPVTGELFF. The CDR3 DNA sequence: TGCGCCAGCAGTGAGTCGTGGTACGGCCCAGTCACCGGGGAGCTGTTTTTT.

The CDR3 protein is CASSLAVTDTQYF. DNA for the CDR3: TGTGCCAGCAGTTTAGCGGTTACAGATACGCAGTATTTT. The chain employs TRBV27 and TRBJ2-3; D ambiguous. Per the germline V gene, CDR1 is MNHEY and CDR2 is SMNVEV (reference sequence). V lost 2 bases to trimming and J lost 3 bases, with 6 bases between them. This CDR3 has 13 amino acids.

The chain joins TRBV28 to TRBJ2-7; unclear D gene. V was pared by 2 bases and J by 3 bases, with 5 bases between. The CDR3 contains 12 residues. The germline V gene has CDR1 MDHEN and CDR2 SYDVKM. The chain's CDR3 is CASSLSDYEQYF. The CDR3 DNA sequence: TGTGCCAGCAGTTTAAGCGACTACGAGCAGTACTTC.

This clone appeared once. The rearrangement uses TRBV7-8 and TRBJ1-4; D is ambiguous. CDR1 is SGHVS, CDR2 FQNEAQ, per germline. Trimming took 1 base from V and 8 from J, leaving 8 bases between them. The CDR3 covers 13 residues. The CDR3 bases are TGTGCCAGCAGCTTAGGAGCCCAGGAAAAACTGTTTTTT. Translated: CASSLGAQEKLFF. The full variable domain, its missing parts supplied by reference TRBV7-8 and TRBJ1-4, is GAGVSQSPRYKVAKRGQDVALRCDPISGHVSLFWYQQALGQGPEFLTYFQNEAQLDKSGLPSDRFFAERPEGSVSTLKIQRTQQEDSAVYLCASSLGAQEKLFFGSGTQLSVL.

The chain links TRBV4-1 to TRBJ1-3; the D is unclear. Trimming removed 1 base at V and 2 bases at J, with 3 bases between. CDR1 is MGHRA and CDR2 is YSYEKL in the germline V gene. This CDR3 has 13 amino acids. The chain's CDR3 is CASSQGTGNTIYF. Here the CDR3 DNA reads TGCGCCAGCAGCCAAGGGACTGGAAACACCATATATTTT.

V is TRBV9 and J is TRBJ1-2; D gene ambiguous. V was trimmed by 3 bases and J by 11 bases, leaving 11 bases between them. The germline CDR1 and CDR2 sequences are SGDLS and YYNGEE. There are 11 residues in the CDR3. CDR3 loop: CASSGAEGYTF. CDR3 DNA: TGTGCCAGCAGCGGAGCGGAGGGTTACACCTTC.